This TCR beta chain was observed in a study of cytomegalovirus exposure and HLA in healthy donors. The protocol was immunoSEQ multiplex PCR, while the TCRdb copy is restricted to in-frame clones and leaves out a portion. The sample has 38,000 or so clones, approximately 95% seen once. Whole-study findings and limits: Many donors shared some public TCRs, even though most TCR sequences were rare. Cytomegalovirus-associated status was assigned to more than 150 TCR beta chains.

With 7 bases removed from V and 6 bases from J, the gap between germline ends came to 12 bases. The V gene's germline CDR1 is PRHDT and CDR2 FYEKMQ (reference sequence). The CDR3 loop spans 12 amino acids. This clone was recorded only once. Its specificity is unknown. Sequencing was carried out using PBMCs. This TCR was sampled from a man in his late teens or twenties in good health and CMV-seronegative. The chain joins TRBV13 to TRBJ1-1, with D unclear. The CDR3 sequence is CASTLGFAEAFF. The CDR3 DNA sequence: TGTGCCAGCACCCTAGGGTTCGCTGAAGCTTTCTTT.